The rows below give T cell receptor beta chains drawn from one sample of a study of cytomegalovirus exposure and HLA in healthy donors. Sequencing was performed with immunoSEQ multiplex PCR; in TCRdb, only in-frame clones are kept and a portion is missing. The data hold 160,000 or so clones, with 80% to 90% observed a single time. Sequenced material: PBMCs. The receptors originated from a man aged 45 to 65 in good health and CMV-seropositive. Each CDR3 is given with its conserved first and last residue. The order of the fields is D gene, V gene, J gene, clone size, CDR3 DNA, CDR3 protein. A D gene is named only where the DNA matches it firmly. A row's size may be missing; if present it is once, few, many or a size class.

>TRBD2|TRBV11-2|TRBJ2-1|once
TGTGCCAGCAGCTCCAGGACTAGCTTGAATGAGCAGTTCTTC
CASSSRTSLNEQFF
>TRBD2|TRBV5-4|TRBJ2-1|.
TGTGCCAGCAGCTTGAGGCGGACTAGCGGGCAGAATGAGCAGTTCTTC
CASSLRRTSGQNEQFF
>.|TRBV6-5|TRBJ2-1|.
TGTGCCAGCAGTTACTCGAAAGGGCGGGACAATGAGCAGTTCTTC
CASSYSKGRDNEQFF
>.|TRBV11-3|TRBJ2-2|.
TGTGCCAGCAGCTTTCTATCGAACACCGGGGAGCTGCTTTTT
CASSFLSNTGELLF
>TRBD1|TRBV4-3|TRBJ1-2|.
TGCGCCAGCAGCCAAAACACAGGGGCGGGTGGCTACACCTTC
CASSQNTGAGGYTF
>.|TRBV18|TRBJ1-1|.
TGTGCCAGCTCACCACGGGAGGGGCACACTGAAGCTTTCTTT
CASSPREGHTEAFF
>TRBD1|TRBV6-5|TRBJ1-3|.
TGTGCCAGCAATCGACAGGGTGGCACCATATATTTT
CASNRQGGTIYF
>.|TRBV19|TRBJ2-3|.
TGTGCCAGTAGTATCGGCGGGAGCACAGATACGCAGTATTTT
CASSIGGSTDTQYF
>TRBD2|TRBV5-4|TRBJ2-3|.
TGTGCCAGCAGCTTGTTCCTAGCGGGGTCCACAGATACGCAGTATTTT
CASSLFLAGSTDTQYF
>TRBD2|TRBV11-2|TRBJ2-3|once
TGTGCCAGCACCGCCGGGACTACCCATTCTCCGCAGTATTTT
CASTAGTTHSPQYF
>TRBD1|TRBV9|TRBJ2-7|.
TGTGCCAGCAGCGTACTAGGGACAGCCTACGAGCAGTACTTC
CASSVLGTAYEQYF
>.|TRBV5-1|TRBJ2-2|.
TGCGCCAGCGCGATTCCGGGAAACACCGGGGAGCTGTTTTTT
CASAIPGNTGELFF
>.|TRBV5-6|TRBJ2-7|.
TGTGCCAGCAGCCAGGACAGAAGCGAGCAGTACTTC
CASSQDRSEQYF
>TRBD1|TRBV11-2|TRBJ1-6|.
TGTGCCAGCAGCTGGGACAGGGGTTCCTATAATTCACCCCTCCACTTT
CASSWDRGSYNSPLHF
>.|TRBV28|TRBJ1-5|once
TGTGCCAGCAGTTCAGCCGGGACATTCGATAGCAATCAGCCCCAGCATTTT
CASSSAGTFDSNQPQHF
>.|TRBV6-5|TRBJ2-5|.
TGTGCCAGCAGTTACGGGGCAGGACAAGAGACCCAGTACTTC
CASSYGAGQETQYF
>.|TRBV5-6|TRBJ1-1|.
TGTGCCAGCAGCGCCCCGGACAAGTACACTGAAGCTTTCTTT
CASSAPDKYTEAFF
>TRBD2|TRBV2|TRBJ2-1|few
TGTGCCAGCAGTGGGGGGGGTTGGTCCCGCTCCTACAATGAGCAGTTCTTC
CASSGGGWSRSYNEQFF
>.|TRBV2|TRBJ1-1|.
TGTGCCAGCATTTTCGGCAGGGGAGTCACTGAAGCTTTCTTT
CASIFGRGVTEAFF
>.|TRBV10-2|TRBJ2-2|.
TGCGCCAGCCATGGTCAGGCCCCCACCACCGGGGAGCTGTTTTTT
CASHGQAPTTGELFF
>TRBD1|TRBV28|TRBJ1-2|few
TGTGCCAGCAGTGCCCCAGGGGGGTGGAACTATGGCTACACCTTC
CASSAPGGWNYGYTF
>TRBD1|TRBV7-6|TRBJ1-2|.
TGTGCCAGCAGCTTAGGACAGCTCGGGACAGGCAGTTTTGGTGGCTACACCTTC
CASSLGQLGTGSFGGYTF
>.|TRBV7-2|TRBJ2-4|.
TGTGCCAGCAGCTCCCGTGGGGGACTAGCCAAAAACATTCAGTACTTC
CASSSRGGLAKNIQYF
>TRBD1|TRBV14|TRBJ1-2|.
TGTGCCAGCAGCCATGGGATGCCACAGGGGGGCTATGGCTACACCTTC
CASSHGMPQGGYGYTF
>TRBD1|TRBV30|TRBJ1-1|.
TGTGCCTGGAGTGTTCAGGGGGCGGGGAACACTGAAGCTTTCTTT
CAWSVQGAGNTEAFF
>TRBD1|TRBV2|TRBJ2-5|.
TGTGCCAGCGTGCAGGGGGCGCGGGGTCAAGAGACCCAGTACTTC
CASVQGARGQETQYF
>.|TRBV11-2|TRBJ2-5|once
TGTGCCAGCAGCTCACTGATTCAGGGGACCCAGTACTTC
CASSSLIQGTQYF
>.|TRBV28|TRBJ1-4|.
TGTGCCAGCAGACCCCCGGGGTACCAAAAAGGGGAAAAACTGTTTTTT
CASRPPGYQKGEKLFF
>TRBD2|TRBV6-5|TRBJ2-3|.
TGTGCCAGCAGTAGGACTAGAACAGATACGCAGTATTTT
CASSRTRTDTQYF
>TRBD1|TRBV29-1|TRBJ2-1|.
TGCAGCGTGAATACACAGGGGATCAATGAGCAGTTCTTC
CSVNTQGINEQFF
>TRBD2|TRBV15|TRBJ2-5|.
TGTGCCACCGCAGAGTACCTAGCGGGAGTAGAGACCCAGTACTTC
CATAEYLAGVETQYF